This is a list of T cell receptor beta chains from one sample in a study of Graves' ophthalmopathy and Graves' hyperthyroidism. TCRdb analysed the multiplex PCR reads with MiXCR anew, one entry per CDR3 protein. The table includes fewer than 600,000 distinct CDR3 sequences, 14% detected once. Sequencing was performed on blood. The receptors here all came from a woman in her twenties or thirties with Graves' ophthalmopathy. CDR3s include the opening cysteine and the closing phenylalanine or tryptophan. Each record gives: J gene, clone size, V gene, D gene, CDR3 protein, CDR3 DNA. D genes are given only for firm matches. The size entry is marked missing in some rows and otherwise reads once, few, many or a size class.

J: TRBJ2-1
size: -
V: TRBV24-1
D: -
CDR3: CATSDFWGGEQFF
DNA: TGTGCCACCAGTGATTTCTGGGGAGGTGAGCAGTTCTTC

J: TRBJ1-5
size: many
V: TRBV6-4
D: -
CDR3: CASRLHSNQPQHF
DNA: TGTGCCAGCAGACTGCATAGCAATCAGCCCCAGCATTTT

J: TRBJ2-2
size: -
V: TRBV2
D: TRBD2
CDR3: CASIRDYGPGELFF
DNA: TGTGCCAGCATACGGGACTATGGCCCCGGGGAGCTGTTTTTT

J: TRBJ2-7
size: -
V: TRBV20-1
D: TRBD1
CDR3: CSALVNRGPYYEQYF
DNA: TGCAGTGCTTTAGTTAACAGGGGGCCCTACTACGAGCAGTACTTC

J: TRBJ1-5
size: many
V: TRBV2
D: TRBD1
CDR3: CASGTGTGEVGSNQPQHF
DNA: TGTGCCAGCGGCACCGGGACAGGGGAAGTGGGGAGCAATCAGCCCCAGCATTTT

J: TRBJ2-2
size: few
V: TRBV11-1
D: TRBD2
CDR3: CASSPLTGTSTGELFF
DNA: TGTGCCAGCAGCCCGTTAACCGGGACTAGCACCGGGGAGCTGTTTTTT

J: TRBJ2-5
size: many
V: TRBV18
D: -
CDR3: CASSPGQETQYF
DNA: TGCGCCAGCAGTCCGGGACAAGAGACCCAGTACTTC

J: TRBJ2-2
size: many
V: TRBV6-1
D: TRBD2
CDR3: CASTVTSGGTGELFF
DNA: TGTGCCAGCACCGTAACTAGCGGGGGTACCGGGGAGCTGTTTTTT

J: TRBJ2-3
size: many
V: TRBV12-3/TRBV12-4
D: -
CDR3: CASSHRTSTDTQYF
DNA: TGTGCCAGCAGTCACCGGACTAGCACAGATACGCAGTATTTT

J: TRBJ1-5
size: -
V: TRBV28
D: TRBD1
CDR3: CASSLESGGRQPQHF
DNA: TGTGCCAGCAGTCTAGAATCAGGGGGAAGGCAGCCCCAGCATTTT